What follows are 8 T cell receptor beta chains derived from one specimen sequenced in a study of blood T cells in healthy people across ages. Next came a second PCR, run for about 6 to 12 cycles, which used a sample-barcoded 5' primer along with a J-beta primer mix. TCRdb called the 5' RACE reads again in MiXCR, with one record for every CDR3 protein. The top ten hold around 8% of the sample, which has fewer than 1.5 million distinct CDR3 sequences, around 39% seen once. The sequenced material came from blood. These TCRs come from a woman between 18 and 29 years old in good health.

The chain carries TRBV5-1 and TRBJ1-6; D unclear. Between the trimmed V and J ends, which lost 2 bases and 2 bases, there was a span of 11 bases. The CDR3 covers 16 residues. The germline V gene has CDR1 SGHRS and CDR2 YFSETQ. The CDR3 reads CASSLTPAPYNSPLHF. The CDR3 DNA is TGCGCCAGCAGCTTAACCCCAGCCCCCTATAATTCACCCCTCCACTTT.

The chain combines TRBV6-2 or TRBV6-3 with TRBJ2-7; a possible D gene is TRBD2 (5 bases). The CDR3 length is 15 residues. Trimming removed 2 bases at V and 5 bases at J, with 16 bases between. Germline-derived CDR1 and CDR2 are MNHEY and SVGEGT. CDR3 in amino acids: CASSYGGQERHEQYF. The CDR3 DNA reads as TGTGCCAGCAGTTACGGAGGCCAGGAGAGGCACGAGCAGTACTTC.

This clonotype has just a few counts. J is TRBJ2-3 and V is TRBV20-1; D remains ambiguous. The germline V gene encodes CDR1 DFQATT and CDR2 SNEGSKA (reference sequence). CDR3 size: 14 residues. The V gene lost 6 bases and the J gene lost 2 bases, with 15 bases spanning the gap. CDR3 loop: CSAVPRAFTDTQYF. As DNA, the CDR3 is TGCAGTGCCGTTCCCCGTGCCTTCACAGATACGCAGTATTTT.

V and J are TRBV6-2 or TRBV6-3 and TRBJ2-4; D is unresolved. The J call may be in error: the DNA end matches TRBJ2-7 better. The CDR3 length is 14 residues. From germline, CDR1 is MNHEY and CDR2 SVGEGT. The CDR3 spells CASSYLVAALEQYF. The CDR3, as DNA: TGTGCCAGCAGTTACTTAGTTGCTGCCCTCGAGCAGTACTTC.

This chain connects TRBV5-5 to TRBJ2-1; D not certain. The CDR3 is made up of 13 amino acids. Germline values: CDR1 SGHKS, CDR2 YYEKEE (reference sequence). V was pared by 2 bases and J by 9 bases, with 12 bases between. The CDR3 nucleotides are TGTGCCAGCAGCTTTACCCGGGTGGGTGAGCAGTTCTTC. Its protein product is CASSFTRVGEQFF.

The chain employs TRBV20-1 and TRBJ1-2; 7 positions match TRBD1. CDR1 and CDR2 (germline): DFQATT, SNEGSKA (reference sequence). V lost 4 bases to trimming and J lost 4 bases; unmatched junction nucleotides: 6. The CDR3 runs to 13 residues. CDR3 loop: CSAKTGPLYGYTF. The CDR3 DNA reads TGCAGTGCTAAGACAGGGCCCCTCTATGGCTACACCTTC.

V usage is TRBV5-1 and J usage is TRBJ1-2, with a weak D call TRBD1 (5 bases). Germline loops: CDR1 SGHRS, CDR2 YFSETQ. V was shortened by 4 bases and J by 6 bases, with 19 bases between the two germline ends. This CDR3 is 15 amino acids long. CDR3 nucleotide sequence: TGCGCCAGCAGCGGTCAGGGACCCCTAACGAATGGCTACACCTTC. As protein: CASSGQGPLTNGYTF.

This clonotype has more than one count but fewer than ten. The chain has TRBV7-9 and TRBJ1-2, with D perhaps TRBD1 (5 bases). CDR1 is SEHNR and CDR2 is FQNEAQ in the germline V gene (reference sequence). V was trimmed by 7 bases and J by 1 base, leaving 19 bases between them. The CDR3 has 16 amino acids. CDR3 in amino acids: CASNYGGDVFNYGYTF. CDR3 in DNA: TGTGCCAGCAATTATGGAGGGGATGTATTTAACTATGGCTACACCTTC.